Following are 5 T cell receptor beta chains from one sample sequenced in a study of blood T cell repertoires in COVID-19. TCRdb's copy holds only in-frame clones and misses some; the assay was immunoSEQ multiplex PCR. The repertoire includes hundreds of thousands of clones, 80% to 90% of them detected once, and 1% to 1.3% sits in the top ten. The sequenced sample consisted of PBMCs or T cells enriched from blood (not recorded which). The receptor source for this set is a man aged 25 to 40 who had recovered from COVID-19.

The V gene is TRBV2, the J gene TRBJ1-2, with 11 bases fitting TRBD1. Germline V CDR1 and CDR2: SNHLY, FYNNEI. Trimming removed 6 bases from V and 5 bases from J; junction bases left unmatched: 17. The CDR3 is 18 amino acids. The chain's CDR3 is CASSTFSGDRGKDYGYTF. The CDR3 DNA is TGTGCCAGCAGCACCTTTTCGGGGGACAGGGGGAAGGATTATGGCTACACCTTC. Based on the CDR3 plus reference TRBV2 and TRBJ1-2, the full variable domain is EPEVTQTPSHQVTQMGQEVILRCVPISNHLYFYWYRQILGQKVEFLVSFYNNEISEKSEIFDDQFSVERPDGSNFTLKIRSTKLEDSAMYFCASSTFSGDRGKDYGYTFGSGTRLTVV.

The chain uses TRBV5-4 and TRBJ1-4; TRBD1 matches at 12 bases. V gave up 2 bases and J gave up 8 bases; unmatched junction bases: 4. The V gene's germline CDR1 is SGHNT and CDR2 YYREEE (reference sequence). The CDR3 is made up of 15 amino acids. This CDR3 is CASSFGTGGREKLFF. The CDR3 region has the DNA TGTGCCAGCAGCTTTGGGACAGGGGGCAGGGAAAAACTGTTTTTT.

The chain combines TRBV5-5 with TRBJ2-2; D is possibly TRBD1 (6 bases). CDR3 size: 15 residues. Germline V CDR1 and CDR2: SGHKS, YYEKEE (reference sequence). V was shortened by 3 bases and J by 5 bases, with 14 bases between the two germline ends. The CDR3 DNA is TGTGCCAGCAGCTCGTGGCAGGGGCGAACCGGGGAGCTGTTTTTT. This encodes CASSSWQGRTGELFF. The whole variable domain, remainder taken from reference TRBV5-5 and TRBJ2-2, is DAGVTQSPTHLIKTRGQQVTLRCSPISGHKSVSWYQQVLGQGPQFIFQYYEKEERGRGNFPDRFSARQFPNYSSELNVNALLLGDSALYLCASSSWQGRTGELFFGEGSRLTVL.

The chain recombines TRBV28 with TRBJ1-1; D is uncertain. V lost 6 bases to trimming and J lost 8 bases, with 19 bases between them. This CDR3 is 14 amino acids long. Germline assignment: CDR1 MDHEN and CDR2 SYDVKM. DNA for the CDR3: TGTGCCAGCAGCCCCGCCCACTCTCGTGCCGAAGCTTTCTTT. Protein product: CASSPAHSRAEAFF.

The rearrangement links TRBV12-5 to TRBJ2-3; 11 bases line up with TRBD2. J was trimmed by 5 bases and V by 6 bases; bases with no gene match: 7. The CDR3 is made up of 15 amino acids. Germline CDR1 and CDR2: LGHNT and FRNRAP. CDR3 region: CASGPGLAGLDTQYF. The CDR3 DNA sequence: TGTGCTAGTGGCCCTGGACTAGCGGGCCTAGATACGCAGTATTTT. The full variable domain, rest sourced from reference TRBV12-5 and TRBJ2-3, is DARVTQTPRHKVTEMGQEVTMRCQPILGHNTVFWYRQTMMQGLELLAYFRNRAPLDDSGMPKDRFSAEMPDATLATLKIQPSEPRDSAVYFCASGPGLAGLDTQYFGPGTRLTVL.